This T cell receptor beta chain was obtained from a study of T-cell reconstitution after alpha-beta-depleted transplantation in children. Molecular barcoding with unique molecular identifiers was used for the TCRbeta library. TCRdb re-derived calls from the PCR reads in MiXCR, one entry per CDR3 protein. The sample has some 400,000 distinct CDR3 sequences; roughly 21% are singletons. CDR3 length: 15 amino acids. CDR1 is SGHRS and CDR2 is YFSETQ in the germline V gene. Trimming left V 5 bases short and J 2 bases short, with 16 bases between. This TCR was sampled from a human donor who donated a stem cell graft to a child with acute myeloid leukemia. The chain is built from TRBV5-1 and TRBJ2-5; a possible D gene is TRBD1 (5 bases). The sequencing used PBMCs from the stem cell graft donor, collected from the stem cell graft. The CDR3 DNA follows: TGCGCCAGCAGACCGGGCCTAAGGGGACAAGAGACCCAGTACTTC. It encodes CASRPGLRGQETQYF.